What follows are 27 T cell receptor beta chains derived from one specimen sequenced in a study of T cells after yellow fever vaccination. MiXCR was run by TCRdb on the 5' RACE reads, yielding one entry per CDR3 protein. The repertoire holds about 300,000 distinct CDR3 sequences, 8.7% seen once, with about 3.7% in the top ten. The input for sequencing was CD4+ T cells sorted from PBMCs, taken 5 days after the yellow fever booster vaccination. Every receptor here comes from a man between 18 and 29 years old who received the YFV17D yellow fever vaccine.

The V gene is TRBV3-1, the J gene TRBJ2-7; 8 bases map to TRBD1. The junction had 11 bases not matched to a gene; V was cut back by 6 bases and J by 4 bases. The CDR3 is made up of 15 amino acids. Germline V gene data show CDR1 as LGHDT and CDR2 as YNNKEL (reference sequence). The CDR3 DNA sequence: TGTGCCAGCAGTTACACAGGGGGTCTGTGGTACGAGCAGTACTTC. It codes for CASSYTGGLWYEQYF.

J is TRBJ2-1 and V is TRBV12-3 or TRBV12-4, with 9 bases aligning to TRBD1. Trimming removed 7 bases from V and 6 bases from J; junction bases left unmatched: 10. This CDR3 has 15 residues. The CDR3 loop is CASNFPGQGVNEQFF. CDR3 in DNA: TGTGCCAGCAACTTCCCGGGACAGGGAGTCAATGAGCAGTTCTTC.

This clonotype was seen repeatedly, ten times or more. The chain has TRBV6-5 and TRBJ1-2, with TRBD1 matching over 12 bases. This CDR3 is built from 16 residues. Germline V gene lookup returns CDR1 MNHEY and CDR2 SVGAGI. Trimming removed 4 bases from V and 6 bases from J; junction bases left unmatched: 9. The CDR3 loop is CASSWVPGQGADGYTF. The DNA of the CDR3 is TGTGCCAGCAGTTGGGTCCCGGGACAGGGGGCCGATGGCTACACCTTC.

Only a few counts were recorded for this clonotype. The chain is built from TRBV5-6 and TRBJ2-3, with 8 bases aligning to TRBD1. This CDR3 spans 15 amino acids. Germline V gene sequence: CDR1 SGHDT, CDR2 YYEEEE. V lost 3 bases to trimming and J lost 0 bases; unmatched junction nucleotides: 3. The CDR3 loop reads CASSYGQGSTDTQYF. Here the CDR3 DNA reads TGTGCCAGCAGCTACGGACAGGGAAGCACAGATACGCAGTATTTT.

This clonotype was counted once. V is TRBV11-1 and J is TRBJ2-5; D is unclear. The CDR3 has 15 amino acids. V lost 1 base and J lost 3, with 12 bases in between. Germline loops: CDR1 SGHAT, CDR2 FQDESV (reference sequence). The CDR3 loop is CASSLDRSMEETQYF. CDR3 nucleotides: TGTGCCAGCAGCTTAGACCGATCTATGGAAGAGACCCAGTACTTC.

The chain has TRBV7-2 and TRBJ2-5; 7 bases match TRBD1. Germline V CDR1 and CDR2: SGHTA, FQGNSA. The CDR3 extends over 11 amino acids. J lost 10 bases, V lost 5 bases, and 4 bases had no gene match. The CDR3 nucleotides are TGTGCCAGCAGCCCAGGGGGAATCCAGTACTTC. Amino acid sequence: CASSPGGIQYF. Full variable domain (rest looked up from reference TRBV7-2 and TRBJ2-5): GAGVSQSPSNKVTEKGKDVELRCDPISGHTALYWYRQSLGQGLEFLIYFQGNSAPDKSGLPSDRFSAERTGGSVSTLTIQRTQQEDSAVYLCASSPGGIQYFGPGTRLLVL.

The V gene is TRBV29-1, the J gene TRBJ1-2; D perhaps matches TRBD1 (5 bases). The germline V and J ends were trimmed by 3 bases and 4 bases, with 9 bases remaining between them. The CDR3 is made up of 12 amino acids. From germline, CDR1 is SQVTM and CDR2 ANQGSEA. DNA for the CDR3: TGCAGCGTTGAGGGGGAATCCTATGGCTACACCTTC. Translated: CSVEGESYGYTF.

This clonotype was counted ten times or more. The gene calls are TRBV5-8 and TRBJ2-5; D is unclear. Trimming cost V 4 bases and J 5 bases, with 12 bases left between them. The germline gives CDR1 SGHTS, CDR2 YDEGEE. The CDR3 totals 13 residues. This CDR3 is CASSRHLGETQYF. In DNA form, the CDR3 reads TGTGCCAGCAGCCGACACCTGGGGGAGACCCAGTACTTC.

V usage is TRBV6-2 or TRBV6-3 and J usage is TRBJ1-2, with a tentative D call TRBD1 (6 bases). This CDR3 region has 14 residues. Germline V CDR1 and CDR2: MNHEY, SVGEGT. V was pared by 6 bases and J by 2 bases, with 13 bases between. CDR3 coding DNA: TGTGCCAGCAGAAAGGGACAAGTAAACTATGGCTACACCTTC. Translating it yields CASRKGQVNYGYTF.

The sample holds a few counts of this clonotype. The chain links TRBV6-1 to TRBJ2-1; TRBD1 agrees at 9 bases. The V segment lost 3 bases and the J segment 1 base; nucleotides outside the gene matches: 4. Germline-derived CDR1 and CDR2 are MNHNS and SASEGT. The CDR3 extends over 16 amino acids. The CDR3 protein is CASSDKTGGSYNEQFF. In DNA, the CDR3 is TGTGCCAGCAGTGATAAGACAGGGGGTTCCTACAATGAGCAGTTCTTC.

The rearrangement joins TRBV15 to TRBJ1-1; a possible D gene is TRBD1 (6 bases). V lost 0 bases and J 11 bases, leaving 13 bases between the germline ends. CDR3 length equals 13 residues. CDR1 is LNHNV, CDR2 YYDKDF, per germline (reference sequence). This CDR3 reads CATSRDQGQRAFF. CDR3 coding DNA: TGTGCCACCAGCAGAGACCAGGGGCAACGGGCTTTCTTT.

The chain links TRBV6-5 to TRBJ2-3; D possibly corresponds to TRBD1 (6 bases). Trimming pared 0 bases from V and 4 bases from J, leaving 11 bases between. The CDR3 has 15 residues. Germline CDR1 MNHEY, CDR2 SVGAGI. CDR3 sequence: CASSYSGQGPDTQYF. In DNA, the CDR3 is TGTGCCAGCAGTTACTCGGGCCAGGGGCCAGATACGCAGTATTTT.

This clonotype was seen only a few times. This rearrangement joins TRBV5-1 to TRBJ1-3, with D possibly being TRBD1 (6 bases). Germline V gene lookup returns CDR1 SGHRS and CDR2 YFSETQ. The length of the CDR3 is 15 residues. Between the trimmed V and J ends, which lost 4 bases and 0 bases, there was a span of 11 bases. The CDR3 reads CASSPGVYSGNTIYF. In nucleotides, the CDR3 is TGCGCCAGCAGCCCAGGGGTCTACTCTGGAAACACCATATATTTT.

V is TRBV28 and J is TRBJ2-3, with unresolved D. V dropped 6 bases and J dropped 5 bases, with 15 bases sitting between them. The CDR3 loop spans 14 amino acids. The V gene's germline CDR1 is MDHEN and CDR2 SYDVKM. The CDR3 sequence: CASSRGRARDTQYF. Here the CDR3 DNA reads TGTGCCAGCAGCCGTGGACGGGCTCGAGATACGCAGTATTTT.

This chain connects TRBV12-3 or TRBV12-4 to TRBJ2-1, with D tentatively TRBD1 or TRBD2 (5 bases each). The CDR3 spans 15 residues. V lost 4 bases and J lost 4, with 14 bases in between. CDR3 coding DNA: TGTGCCAGCAGTTGGTCGGGGCCGTTTTACAATGAGCAGTTCTTC. Encoded protein: CASSWSGPFYNEQFF.

V gene TRBV27 combines with J gene TRBJ2-5; possibly TRBD1 or TRBD2 for D (5 bases each). Germline V gene sequence: CDR1 MNHEY, CDR2 SMNVEV (reference sequence). Deletions cut 4 bases from V and 5 bases from J, with 14 bases between. This CDR3 contains 14 residues. The chain's CDR3 is CASSSRGTRETQYF. CDR3 DNA: TGTGCCAGCAGTTCCCGGGGCACCCGGGAGACCCAGTACTTC.

This clonotype was detected a few times. The chain links TRBV4-3 to TRBJ2-7; tentative D call: TRBD1 (6 bases). Germline V CDR1 and CDR2: LGHNA, YSLEER. Trimming pared 2 bases from V and 2 bases from J, leaving 10 bases between. The CDR3 contains 14 residues. CDR3 protein: CASSQSTGPYEQYF. The CDR3 bases are TGCGCCAGCAGCCAATCGACAGGACCCTACGAGCAGTACTTC.

This clonotype was detected many times. V is TRBV5-1 and J is TRBJ2-3; no clear D. Germline-derived CDR1 and CDR2 are SGHRS and YFSETQ. Trimming cost V 0 bases and J 3 bases, with 14 bases left between them. The CDR3 has 16 amino acids. The CDR3 spells CASSLDHRVETDTQYF. The CDR3 DNA is TGCGCCAGCAGCTTGGATCACCGGGTAGAAACAGATACGCAGTATTTT.

The chain carries TRBV10-3 and TRBJ2-7; possibly TRBD2 for D (6 bases). Trimming stripped 10 bases from V and 2 bases from J, with 15 bases between. The CDR3 extends over 13 amino acids. Germline V gene sequence: CDR1 ENHRY, CDR2 SYGVKD. CDR3 DNA: TGTGCCACCCGGGGACTCTTAACCTACGAGCAGTACTTC. This codes for CATRGLLTYEQYF.

V and J are TRBV3-1 and TRBJ1-2, with a tentative D call TRBD1 (5 bases). The germline V and J ends were trimmed by 4 bases and 10 bases, with 16 bases remaining between them. CDR1 and CDR2 from the germline V gene are LGHDT and YNNKEL (reference sequence). The CDR3 spans 13 residues. CDR3 sequence: CASSLVGVFDYTF. As DNA, the CDR3 is TGTGCCAGCAGCCTAGTAGGGGTTTTCGACTACACCTTC.

This clonotype was counted only a few times. The chain is built from TRBV7-6 and TRBJ1-1; D is perhaps TRBD1 (6 bases). CDR1 and CDR2 from the germline V gene are SGHVS and FNYEAQ. The V end was cut by 5 bases, the J end by 3 bases, with 16 bases between. The CDR3 is made up of 15 amino acids. CDR3 sequence: CASSVRLAGDTEAFF. CDR3 nucleotides: TGTGCCAGCAGCGTACGTCTGGCAGGGGACACTGAAGCTTTCTTT.

The chain has TRBV18 and TRBJ2-1, with 9 bases fitting TRBD1. Losses at the gene ends were 2 bases for V and 8 bases for J; bases not matched to a gene: 7. Germline lookup yields CDR1 KGHSH and CDR2 LQKENI. CDR3 size: 15 residues. CDR3 DNA sequence: TGTGCCAGCTCACCAGGGGGACAGGGATTCGATGAGCAGTTCTTC. Amino acid sequence: CASSPGGQGFDEQFF. Using reference TRBV18 and TRBJ2-1 for the parts outside the CDR3, the full variable domain is NAGVMQNPRHLVRRRGQEARLRCSPMKGHSHVYWYRQLPEEGLKFMVYLQKENIIDESGMPKERFSAEFPKEGPSILRIQQVVRGDSAAYFCASSPGGQGFDEQFFGPGTRLTVL.

This clonotype was observed a few times. The junction and the germline gene differ at one end; a read error may be behind it. This chain joins TRBV7-9 and TRBJ2-1; 8 nucleotides align to TRBD1. There are 13 residues in the CDR3. Germline values: CDR1 SEHNR, CDR2 FQNEAQ (reference sequence). In DNA, the CDR3 is TGTGCCAGCAGCTCCCCAGGGGAGGACAGGGTGCTCTTC. This encodes CASSSPGEDRVLF.

V usage is TRBV9 and J usage is TRBJ2-1; D perhaps matches TRBD2 (5 bases). Germline assignment: CDR1 SGDLS and CDR2 YYNGEE. CDR3 length: 16 residues. Trimming left V 1 base short and J 4 bases short, with 15 bases between. The CDR3: CASSVLSSTGYNEQFF. The DNA of the CDR3 is TGTGCCAGCAGCGTACTATCCTCGACGGGGTACAATGAGCAGTTCTTC.

The chain combines TRBV6-1 with TRBJ2-5; D not certain. Per the germline V gene, CDR1 is MNHNS and CDR2 is SASEGT. The V end lost 4 bases, the J end lost 6 bases, and 9 bases lay between the germline ends. This CDR3 has 12 amino acids. CDR3 amino acids: CASSGGVKTQYF. The DNA for the CDR3 is TGTGCCAGCAGTGGTGGGGTTAAGACCCAGTACTTC.

This clonotype was observed a handful of times. The chain recombines TRBV7-8 with TRBJ1-5; D is possibly TRBD1 (5 bases). Trimming removed 4 bases from V and 5 bases from J, with 21 bases in between. The CDR3 runs 17 residues. The germline gives CDR1 SGHVS, CDR2 FQNEAQ. The CDR3 coding sequence is TGTGCCAGCAGCTCAGCCACAGGAGCCCCTCGGGATCAGCCCCAGCATTTT. It specifies CASSSATGAPRDQPQHF.

This rearrangement joins TRBV28 to TRBJ1-2, with TRBD1 as a possible D gene (5 bases). Germline V gene data show CDR1 as MDHEN and CDR2 as SYDVKM. Deletions cut 7 bases from V and 0 bases from J, with 12 bases between. This CDR3 spans 14 amino acids. In DNA form, the CDR3 reads TGTGCCAGCACCCCAGGGAATTCTAACTATGGCTACACCTTC. It is translated as CASTPGNSNYGYTF.